The T cell receptor beta chain under discussion was sequenced for a study of CD4 T cells in relation to SARS-CoV-2 and coronaviruses. At the level of the study: TCR beta CDR3s were sequenced after roughly eleven-day antigen culture of PBMCs. Shared crossreactive spike epitopes were mapped to their HLA restriction.

Unexposed donor CD4+ T cells date from about 2011-2018, before the COVID-19 pandemic. The cells were cultured for 9 to 11 days before CD4+ T cells were isolated. Cells permitting, SARS-CoV-2 S/N and four cold-coronavirus spikes were tested on unexposed-donor CD4+ T cells. The CDR3 loop spans 13 amino acids. V was pared by 7 bases and J by 10 bases, with 5 bases of the junction left unmatched. A remark on this clone: The target antigen is unknown.

The data were produced by immunoSEQ multiplex PCR, yet TCRdb's version contains in-frame clones alone and is incomplete. The data hold under 25,000 clones, with 78% observed a single time. The receptor's source is a human donor in good health. This chain uses TRBV12-3 or TRBV12-4 with TRBJ1-5, with TRBD1 matching over 12 bases. Input material: CD4+ T cells from PBMCs, cultured in vitro. The CDR3 sequence: CASTGTGGAPQHF. CDR3 nucleotide sequence: TGTGCCAGCACCGGGACAGGGGGCGCCCCCCAGCATTTT.